Listed below are T cell receptor beta chains from one sample, sequenced in a study of cytomegalovirus exposure and HLA in healthy donors. Generated by immunoSEQ multiplex PCR, the TCRdb table keeps only in-frame clones and is missing some. The table lists approximately 170,000 clones, approximately 81% of them singletons. The sample consisted of PBMCs. Every receptor here comes from a boy aged 2 to 10 in good health and CMV-seronegative. Each CDR3 is given with its conserved first and last residue. D genes are given only for firm matches. The size of a clone is reported for some rows only, either as once, few or many, or as a class for expanded clones.

>NA|TRBV2|NA|TRBJ2-3
TGTGCCAGCAGTGTATCCACTAGCCTGAGAGATACGCAGTATTTT
CASSVSTSLRDTQYF
>NA|TRBV30|NA|TRBJ2-7
TGTGCCGTAAGGCAGGGCGGTAGGTACGAGCAGTACTTC
CAVRQGGRYEQYF
>NA|TRBV1|NA|TRBJ2-1
TGCACCAGCAGCGAAGGGACTAGCACCGTATTAGCACCGTTCTTC
CTSSEGTSTVLAPFF
>NA|TRBV2|NA|TRBJ2-1
TGTGCCAGCCGGGGAAATGAGCAGTTCTTC
CASRGNEQFF
>NA|TRBV21-1|NA|TRBJ1-4
TGTGCCAGCAGCAAGTGCTGGAGGGTTTATGAAAAACTGTTTTTT
CASSKCWRVYEKLFF
>few|TRBV7-9|NA|TRBJ1-2
TGTTCCAGCAGCCTCGACACGAACTATGGCTACACCTTC
CSSSLDTNYGYTF
>NA|TRBV6-1|TRBD1|TRBJ2-5
TGTGCCAGCAGTGCGCGACAGGGCGGGGAGACCCAGTACTTC
CASSARQGGETQYF
>once|TRBV28|NA|TRBJ1-1
TGTGCCAGCAGGACTGGCCGCTTGAACACTGAAGCTTTCTTT
CASRTGRLNTEAFF
>NA|TRBV19|TRBD1|TRBJ1-2
TGTGCCAGTATGGACAGGGAGAGCTATGGCTACACCTTC
CASMDRESYGYTF
>NA|TRBV10-3|TRBD1|TRBJ1-1
TGTGCCATCAAAACCGGGACAGGGAACGCGGAAGCTTTCTTT
CAIKTGTGNAEAFF
>NA|TRBV19|TRBD2|TRBJ2-5
TGTGCCAGTAGAGGACTAGCGGGAGGTGGGGAGACCCAGTACTTC
CASRGLAGGGETQYF
>NA|TRBV10-3|NA|TRBJ2-7
TGTGCCATCGCGGGCGGTTCCGAGCAGTACTTC
CAIAGGSEQYF
>NA|TRBV19|NA|TRBJ2-7
TGTGCCAGTAGTATAGGACTCCTCACCTACGAGCAGTACTTC
CASSIGLLTYEQYF
>NA|TRBV6-1|NA|TRBJ1-1
TGTGCCAGCAGTGAAGACCCAATTCTACTGAACACTGAAGCTTTCTTT
CASSEDPILLNTEAFF
>NA|TRBV28|NA|TRBJ2-7
TGTGCCAGCAGTGGAATGACGACTCAGAGCTCCTACGAGCAGTACTTC
CASSGMTTQSSYEQYF
>once|TRBV9|TRBD1|TRBJ1-2
TGTGCCAGCAGCTCCTCGACAGGGGGCGCGGATGGCTACACCTTC
CASSSSTGGADGYTF
>NA|TRBV4-2|NA|TRBJ2-3
TGTGCCAGCAGCCAAGAACCGGTTCTCACAGATACGCAGTATTTT
CASSQEPVLTDTQYF
>NA|TRBV4-2|NA|TRBJ2-1
TGTGCCAGCAGCCACGGGGAATTCATTGAGCAGTTCTTC
CASSHGEFIEQFF
>NA|TRBV29-1|TRBD2|TRBJ2-1
TGCAGCGGGACTAGCGGGAGTCCCCTCCACAATGAGCAGTTCTTC
CSGTSGSPLHNEQFF
>NA|TRBV7-8|TRBD2|TRBJ2-1
TGTGCCAGCAGCCGACGGGAGGGCCTCTACAATGAGCAGTTCTTC
CASSRREGLYNEQFF
>NA|TRBV13|TRBD1|TRBJ2-1
TGTGCCAGCAGAGGGGGCAGGGGCTCCTACAATGAGCAGTTCTTC
CASRGGRGSYNEQFF
>NA|TRBV6-1|NA|TRBJ2-3
TGTGCCAGCAGGTTGGCTAGTTTGACAGATACGCAGTATTTT
CASRLASLTDTQYF
>NA|TRBV5-3|TRBD2|TRBJ2-1
TGTGCCAGAAGCTCGGCACTAGCGGGAGAGGAAAGTGAGCAGTTCTTC
CARSSALAGEESEQFF
>few|TRBV28|TRBD2|TRBJ2-7
TGTGCCAGCAGTTTAGGCGGGGGGAACTACGAGCAGTACTTC
CASSLGGGNYEQYF
>NA|TRBV30|TRBD1|TRBJ1-4
TGTGCCTGGACCGGGACAGGGGACAAAGGGGTGTTTTTT
CAWTGTGDKGVFF
>NA|TRBV21-1|NA|TRBJ1-2
TGTGCCAGCACCTCGCCCCGGACAAACGATGGCTACACCTTC
CASTSPRTNDGYTF
>once|TRBV5-1|NA|TRBJ2-6
TGCGCCAGCAGCGATACAGGTGGGGCCAACGTCCTGACTTTC
CASSDTGGANVLTF
>NA|TRBV30|TRBD1|TRBJ1-5
TGTGCCTGGGGACAGGGGGCGGATCAGCCCCAGCATTTT
CAWGQGADQPQHF
>NA|TRBV18|TRBD1|TRBJ1-3
TGTGCCAGCTCACCATCCGTGACAGGGCTGTCGGGAAACACCATATATTTT
CASSPSVTGLSGNTIYF
>NA|TRBV4-1|NA|TRBJ2-1
TGCGCCAGCAGGGGAGTTGGTATTAATGAGCAGTTCTTC
CASRGVGINEQFF
>NA|TRBV10-2|NA|TRBJ1-2
TGCGCCAGCAGTGCAGGGCCGTATGGCTACACCTTC
CASSAGPYGYTF
>NA|TRBV6-5|TRBD1|TRBJ1-2
TGTGCCAGCACATACCGGGACAGGGGGAAGTTAAGCTACACCTTC
CASTYRDRGKLSYTF
>NA|TRBV19|NA|TRBJ2-1
TGTGCCAGTACACAGTCCGGGACTCGCAACAATGAGCAGTTCTTC
CASTQSGTRNNEQFF
>NA|TRBV28|TRBD1|TRBJ1-5
TGTGCCAGCAGCTTCTTGAGGGGGCGAAGTTTCCAGCATTTT
CASSFLRGRSFQHF
>NA|TRBV28|TRBD1|TRBJ1-3
TGTGCCAGCAGTCCCCCAGGGGGACGCCCGAGCTCTGGAAACACCATATATTTT
CASSPPGGRPSSGNTIYF
>NA|TRBV2|TRBD1|TRBJ1-3
TGTGCCAGCAGTGAAGGGACAGGAAGTTCCTCTGGAAACACCATATATTTT
CASSEGTGSSSGNTIYF
>once|TRBV5-1|TRBD1|TRBJ2-1
TGCGCCAGCAGCTCCGCAGGGGGATGGGGCAATGAGCAGTTCTTC
CASSSAGGWGNEQFF
>few|TRBV29-1|NA|TRBJ1-1
TGCAGCGTCGATAGAGGGCGAGAATTCACTGAAGCTTTCTTT
CSVDRGREFTEAFF
>NA|TRBV5-6|NA|TRBJ1-5
TGTGCCAGCAGCTTGGCGTCAGGCGGGCAGCCCCAGCATTTT
CASSLASGGQPQHF
>NA|TRBV15|TRBD1|TRBJ1-2
TGTGCCACCAGCCAGGCGGCAGGGGGATATGGCTACACCTTC
CATSQAAGGYGYTF
>few|TRBV29-1|TRBD1|TRBJ2-7
TGCAGCGTCGGGACAGGGGGCGAGCAGTACTTC
CSVGTGGEQYF
>NA|TRBV6-5|TRBD1|TRBJ2-5
TGTGCCGGCCGAAAGGGACAGGGGGCTGGAGAGACCCAGTACTTC
CAGRKGQGAGETQYF
>NA|TRBV6-1|NA|TRBJ1-1
TGTGCCAGCCCAAGCCGGACACCGAACACTGAAGCTTTCTTT
CASPSRTPNTEAFF
>NA|TRBV7-8|NA|TRBJ1-4
TGTGCCAGCAGCTGGTATGGGGGCTTTATAACTAATGAAAAACTGTTTTTT
CASSWYGGFITNEKLFF
>NA|TRBV7-9|TRBD2|TRBJ2-7
TGTGCCAGCAGCGGAACTAGCGGTCCTACGGAGCAGTACTTC
CASSGTSGPTEQYF